The sample holds many counts of the clone carrying this TCR beta chain. The data were taken from a study of naive and memory T cell subsets. The SP2 primer and nested alpha and beta constant region primers amplified ligated cDNA in four rounds. Reverse transcription of blood and skin TCR RNA was primed at alpha and beta constant regions. MiXCR, applied by TCRdb to the 5' RACE reads, yields one record per CDR3 protein. The data hold about 48,000 distinct CDR3 sequences, with approximately 4.8% observed a single time. An oligonucleotide containing a UMI was ligated to the 3' end of TCR cDNA. This TCR was sampled from a female donor in good health.

The CDR3 DNA follows: TGTGCCAGCAGATCTACAGGGTGGCAAGAGACCCAGTACTTC. It translates to CASRSTGWQETQYF. The chain recombines TRBV12-3 or TRBV12-4 with TRBJ2-5, with D maybe TRBD1 (6 bases). The V end was cut by 6 bases, the J end by 2 bases, with 13 bases between. The length of the CDR3 is 14 residues.